The text below deals with one T cell receptor beta chain. What it recognizes is unknown. The data were produced by immunoSEQ multiplex PCR, yet TCRdb's version contains in-frame clones alone and is incomplete. The profile shows around 420,000 clones, over 75% of them singletons. Documented treatment: roughly 18 received Ad26.COV2.S at low or high dose, single or two shots; about 5 received placebo; per-sample allocation not given. Sampling occurred on day 63 after the first vaccine or placebo injection. The data belong to a study of Ad26.COV2.S vaccination and SARS-CoV-2 variants. Across the study: Once or twice, 56 days apart, Ad26.COV2.S was delivered intramuscularly. Study results and caveats: Spike-specific TCR breadth ran higher among vaccine recipients than placebo recipients.

CDR1 LGHDT and CDR2 YNNKEL come from the germline V gene (reference sequence). The CDR3 covers 14 residues. The ends were cut back, 1 base at V and 1 base at J, with 7 bases in the middle. The sample consisted of peripheral blood, taken in a trial of Ad26.COV2.S vaccine versus placebo. The TCR comes from a person aged 18-60 years who received the Ad26.COV2.S COVID-19 vaccine or a placebo. The chain is built from TRBV3-1 (or the pseudogene TRBV3-2) and TRBJ1-1, with D unclear. The CDR3 coding sequence is TGTGCCAGCAGCCAAGGGTACGGGAACACTGAAGCTTTCTTT. Translating it yields CASSQGYGNTEAFF.